This TCR beta chain was sequenced during a study of T cells in Graves' hyperthyroidism and ophthalmopathy. Study outcomes and limitations: Within blood appeared most thyroid clonotypes that had expanded above 0.001. Ophthalmopathy, which appeared later, was predicted by the model a median about 6 months before onset.

Diagnoses used clinical symptoms, serum thyroxine and TRAb, thyroid ultrasound and orbital computed tomography. Researchers took RNA transcripts and amplified the TCR beta CDR3 regions from them. Using the HTBI primer set, a first-round RT-PCR was run on the TCR CDR3. TCRdb ran MiXCR on the multiplex PCR reads and lists one entry per CDR3 protein. Seen here are hundreds of thousands of distinct CDR3 sequences, roughly 21% observed once, and the top ten hold roughly 47%. The CDR3 loop spans 15 amino acids. V was trimmed by 6 bases and J by 1 base, leaving 12 bases between them. The germline V gene has CDR1 ENHRY and CDR2 SYGVKD. In regard to this clonotype: Its antigen remains unidentified.

This chain links TRBV10-3 with TRBJ1-4; possibly TRBD1 for D (6 bases). Sequencing was done on a sample of blood. This TCR was recovered from a man aged 35-49 years with Graves' ophthalmopathy. The chain's CDR3 is CAISASGVTNEKLFF. DNA for the CDR3: TGTGCCATCAGCGCCTCAGGGGTAACTAATGAAAAACTGTTTTTT.